The rows below give T cell receptor beta chains drawn from one sample of a study of T cells in Graves' hyperthyroidism and ophthalmopathy. TCRdb used MiXCR to reprocess the multiplex PCR reads, holding one entry per CDR3 protein. The data hold fewer than 650,000 distinct CDR3 sequences, with roughly 13% observed a single time. The specimen sequenced was blood. The receptors shown here come from a woman under 40 with Graves' hyperthyroidism that later progressed to Graves' ophthalmopathy. CDR3s include the opening cysteine and the closing phenylalanine or tryptophan. The D gene is left open where the match is weak.

TRBJ2-7,TRBD1,TRBV7-2,CASSFTGGATYEQYF
TRBJ1-4,NA,TRBV20-1,CSARPGTEDEKLFF
TRBJ2-2,NA,TRBV19,CASSRVTNTGELFF
TRBJ2-1,NA,TRBV7-9,CASSFDGFSEQFF
TRBJ2-6,NA,TRBV6-1,CASSGSGDPSGANVLTF
TRBJ1-4,NA,TRBV20-1,CSAASGFTNEKLFF
TRBJ1-2,NA,TRBV2,CASKKEPRNYYGYTF
TRBJ2-7,NA,TRBV5-6,CASSLPGIYEQYF
TRBJ1-1,NA,TRBV11-2,CASSLVGSAKVEAFF
TRBJ2-5,NA,TRBV5-1,CASSQDMIQETQYF
TRBJ2-7,NA,TRBV6-1,CASSLGRGFYEQYF
TRBJ2-2,NA,TRBV7-9,CASSLLREGAGELFF
TRBJ2-7,TRBD2,TRBV28,CASSYDKRDYEQYF
TRBJ2-7,NA,TRBV10-3,CAATRDPSYEQYF
TRBJ1-5,NA,TRBV12-3/TRBV12-4,CASRTVGQPQHF
TRBJ1-1,NA,TRBV12-3/TRBV12-4,CASSGGEDVAFF
TRBJ2-2,NA,TRBV24-1,CATSDRGPGIGANTGELFF
TRBJ1-1,NA,TRBV28,CASSLDKGPGPEAFF
TRBJ2-3,TRBD2,TRBV24-1,CATRPTSGRTDTQYF
TRBJ1-1,NA,TRBV24-1,CATSGSPNTEAFF
TRBJ1-2,TRBD1,TRBV28,CASSALGTANRNYGYTF
TRBJ2-1,NA,TRBV11-3,CASSNNEQFF
TRBJ2-1,NA,TRBV19,CASSIVSDEQFF
TRBJ2-1,NA,TRBV5-1,CASSLVQILANEQFF
TRBJ1-5,TRBD1,TRBV7-3,CASSLILVRQGSDNQPQHF
TRBJ1-5,TRBD1,TRBV28,CASSSPQGAKGQPQHF
TRBJ2-7,TRBD2,TRBV27,CASSLYAGGPIEQYF
TRBJ2-5,NA,TRBV11-3,CASSFYSSSQETQYF
TRBJ1-5,NA,TRBV6-2/TRBV6-3,CASRKVDLGGSNQPQHF
TRBJ1-1,NA,TRBV18,CASSPTAEGEAFF
TRBJ2-1,TRBD2,TRBV4-1,CASSQVAGSSYNEQFF
TRBJ2-7,NA,TRBV11-2,CASSSTRGPKGAYEQYF
TRBJ1-1,TRBD1,TRBV7-9,CASSRPGQGMGTEAFF
TRBJ2-3,TRBD2,TRBV6-1,CASRGLAGGTDTQYF
TRBJ2-1,TRBD1,TRBV7-3,CASSEPGQGNEQFF
TRBJ2-7,NA,TRBV11-3,CASSLRFEQYF
TRBJ2-7,TRBD2,TRBV2,CASSPGLAEMLYF
TRBJ2-3,NA,TRBV20-1,CSARYTDTQYF
TRBJ2-7,TRBD1,TRBV28,CASRRQGITYEQYF